The next 3 T cell receptor beta chains were all read from a single sample in a study of identical twins. TCRdb fed the 5' RACE reads into MiXCR, producing one record per CDR3 protein. The sample records 300,000 or so distinct CDR3 sequences, over 8.5% being singletons. The same data also went into a second study, on yellow fever vaccine responses in identical twins.

The sequencing input was CD8+ T cells sorted from blood. The receptors derive from a woman under 30 in good health.

This clonotype was picked up a small number of times. The chain has TRBV2 and TRBJ2-1; D gene ambiguous. Germline V gives CDR1 SNHLY, CDR2 FYNNEI. The length of the CDR3 is 15 residues. V was shortened by 4 bases and J by 6 bases, with 16 bases between the two germline ends. The CDR3 DNA follows: TGTGCCAGCAGTGTTAATTCAGGTCCAACCAATGAGCAGTTCTTC. This translates into CASSVNSGPTNEQFF.

This clonotype was observed at least ten times. The chain joins TRBV7-8 to TRBJ2-1; the D is unclear. This CDR3 contains 15 residues. V was trimmed by 1 base and J by 6 bases, leaving 13 bases between them. Germline lookup yields CDR1 SGHVS and CDR2 FQNEAQ. For the CDR3, the DNA is TGTGCCAGCAGCTTAGTTGAAATAGCTCCCAATGAGCAGTTCTTC. This codes for CASSLVEIAPNEQFF.

The table lists this clonotype with a few counts. J is TRBJ1-2 and V is TRBV5-6; tentatively, D is TRBD1 (6 bases). V shed 3 bases and J shed 1 base, with 13 bases lying between them. The CDR3 contains 15 residues. Germline CDR1 reads SGHDT; CDR2 reads YYEEEE. The DNA for the CDR3 is TGTGCCAGCAGCTCCCCGGCAGGGGATAACTATGGCTACACCTTC. It yields the protein CASSSPAGDNYGYTF.